There are a few counts of the clone carrying this TCR beta chain. Its antigen is unknown. Produced via immunoSEQ multiplex PCR; TCRdb's table is partial and in-frame only. Of around 14,000 clones in the sample, roughly 77% were seen once. The data belong to a study of OX40 agonist ivuxolimab in advanced cancers. Findings and limits, study-wide: Low normalized T-cell clonal expansion was additionally recorded for some nonresponders. Near-lowest levels of clonal expansion characterized partial responders at 0.1-3.0 mg/kg.

Germline V gene sequence: CDR1 MNHEY, CDR2 SMNVEV (reference sequence). The ends were cut back, 5 bases at V and 4 bases at J, with 15 bases in the middle. This CDR3 contains 14 residues. The sequence was obtained from an adult with an advanced solid tumor such as melanoma, head and neck, liver or kidney cancer. This sample comprised CD4+ or CD8+ T cells sorted from blood, obtained in a trial of the OX40 agonist ivuxolimab. The chain couples TRBV27 to TRBJ2-7; D gene uncertain. This chain's CDR3 is CASSPLNLIYEQYF. DNA for the CDR3: TGTGCCAGCAGTCCGTTAAATCTTATTTACGAGCAGTACTTC.